These T cell receptor beta chains were read from a single sample in a study of blood T cell repertoires in COVID-19. The method was immunoSEQ multiplex PCR; TCRdb's version includes in-frame clones alone and lacks a portion of them. The sample contains roughly 400,000 clones, 90% of which appear only once. The sequenced material came from PBMCs or T cells enriched from blood (not recorded which). The source of these receptors is a man in his late teens or twenties who had recovered from COVID-19. The CDR3 runs from the conserved cysteine through the conserved F or W. The D gene is left open where the match is weak. Clone size is shown for a subset of rows, as once, few, many or a class of expanded clone.

V	J	size	D	DNA	CDR3
TRBV5-5	TRBJ1-5	NA	NA	TGTGCCAGCAGCTACGACAGAGATCAGCCCCAGCATTTT	CASSYDRDQPQHF
TRBV3-1/TRBV3-2	TRBJ1-2	NA	TRBD1	TGTGCCAGCAGTCGGACCGGGACAGGGGGCGATGGCTACACCTTC	CASSRTGTGGDGYTF
TRBV12-5	TRBJ1-1	NA	TRBD1	TGTGCTAGTGGTATTTCCAGGGGGGCGAACACTGAAGCTTTCTTT	CASGISRGANTEAFF
TRBV19	TRBJ1-4	NA	NA	TGTGCCAGTAGTATGTCGGACTATAATGAAAAACTGTTTTTT	CASSMSDYNEKLFF
TRBV18	TRBJ1-2	once	TRBD1	TGTGCCAGCTCACCGGGACAGGAGGTGTACGGCTACACCTTC	CASSPGQEVYGYTF
TRBV2	TRBJ1-1	NA	NA	TGTGCCAGCCGGACAGACTATAACACTGAAGCTTTCTTT	CASRTDYNTEAFF
TRBV30	TRBJ1-5	NA	NA	TGTGCCTGGAGTGTACTTTCGGCGGCGGGAATAAATAGCAATCAGCCCCAGCATTTT	CAWSVLSAAGINSNQPQHF
TRBV29-1	TRBJ2-1	NA	TRBD2	TGCAGCCACCCTCCCCTGTCAGCGGGAGGATACAATGAGCAGTTCTTC	CSHPPLSAGGYNEQFF
TRBV29-1	TRBJ1-2	NA	TRBD1	TGCAGCGTACAGGGACAGGGGGCTTGGGGCTACACCTTC	CSVQGQGAWGYTF
TRBV3-1/TRBV3-2	TRBJ1-1	NA	TRBD1	TGTGCCAGCAGGCCGGGACAGGAGAACACTGAAGCTTTCTTT	CASRPGQENTEAFF
TRBV3-1/TRBV3-2	TRBJ1-2	NA	NA	TGTGCCAGCAGCCACCAGGGGTCCTATGGCTACACCTTC	CASSHQGSYGYTF
TRBV7-9	TRBJ1-1	few	TRBD1	TGTGCCAGCAGCGCAGCCGGGACAGGGGGCACTGAAGCTTTCTTT	CASSAAGTGGTEAFF
TRBV5-4	TRBJ1-1	NA	NA	TGTGCCAGCAGCCTAGACCGGAGTATGAACACTGAAGCTTTCTTT	CASSLDRSMNTEAFF
TRBV28	TRBJ2-1	NA	TRBD2	TGTGCCAGCAGAACGGGACTAGCGGTATACAATGAGCAGTTCTTC	CASRTGLAVYNEQFF
TRBV6-5	TRBJ1-1	NA	NA	TGTGCCAGCATCCAACGTGGGCCCCCCACTGAAGCTTTCTTT	CASIQRGPPTEAFF
TRBV25-1	TRBJ2-7	NA	TRBD1	TGTGCCAGCAGTGAGGGACCCCACAGGGGCGAAAACTACGAGCAGTACTTC	CASSEGPHRGENYEQYF
TRBV24-1	TRBJ1-3	NA	NA	TGTGCCACCAGTGATCCGGTCCACTCTGGAAACACCATATATTTT	CATSDPVHSGNTIYF
TRBV9	TRBJ2-1	NA	TRBD2	TGTGCCAGCAGCGTAAGTGGGCTAGCGGGAGGGGATGAGCAGTTCTTC	CASSVSGLAGGDEQFF
TRBV28	TRBJ2-3	NA	TRBD2	TGTGCCAGCAGTTTAGGGAGCGGGAGAGCTTTTAGGCCACTAGATACGCAGTATTTT	CASSLGSGRAFRPLDTQYF
TRBV19	TRBJ2-7	NA	TRBD2	TGTGCCAGTAGAGGACTAGCGGACTCCTACGAGCAGTACTTC	CASRGLADSYEQYF
TRBV5-1	TRBJ2-7	NA	TRBD2	TGCGCCAGCAGCTTGTCTTTTGCGGGGGACGAGCAGTACTTC	CASSLSFAGDEQYF
TRBV5-6	TRBJ2-3	NA	TRBD2	TGTGCCAGCAGCGCGGGACTAGCGGGAGGCCCAGATACGCAGTATTTT	CASSAGLAGGPDTQYF
TRBV15	TRBJ2-7	NA	NA	TGTGCCACCAGCAGAGATTCGAGTAGATCTTTGCGCGAGCAGTACTTC	CATSRDSSRSLREQYF
TRBV27	TRBJ1-6	NA	TRBD1	TGTGCCAGCAGTTCCGCAGGGGGGCCTTCACCCCTCCACTTT	CASSSAGGPSPLHF
TRBV4-1	TRBJ2-5	NA	NA	TGCGCCAGCAGCCGCACGGTTGGAGAGACCCAGTACTTC	CASSRTVGETQYF
TRBV29-1	TRBJ1-1	NA	NA	TGCAGCGTTGTGGGGCGGATGAACACTGAAGCTTTCTTT	CSVVGRMNTEAFF
TRBV3-1/TRBV3-2	TRBJ1-2	once	NA	TGTGCCAGCAGCCCCGCGGGCAGAGCTAACTATGGCTACACCTTC	CASSPAGRANYGYTF
TRBV7-9	TRBJ2-3	NA	NA	TGTGCCAGCAGCCCGATAAGCGTTACAGATACGCAGTATTTT	CASSPISVTDTQYF
TRBV28	TRBJ1-2	NA	TRBD1	TGTGCCAGCTGGACAGGGGGCAACTATGGCTACACCTTC	CASWTGGNYGYTF
TRBV15	TRBJ2-7	NA	NA	TGTGCCACCAGCAGAGACCCCGGGGTTTACGAGCAGTACTTC	CATSRDPGVYEQYF
TRBV11-3	TRBJ1-1	NA	NA	TGTGCCAGCAGCTTAAAGGGGACACTAACTGAAGCTTTCTTT	CASSLKGTLTEAFF
TRBV7-2	TRBJ1-2	NA	NA	TGTGCCAGCAGCCAAAGGCCAGGGCTAGCGAACTATGGCTACACCTTC	CASSQRPGLANYGYTF
TRBV28	TRBJ2-1	NA	TRBD1	TGTGCCAGCAGTTTACAGGGGGCGCGGTACAATGAGCAGTTCTTC	CASSLQGARYNEQFF